This T cell receptor beta chain was identified in a study of blood T cell repertoires in COVID-19. This clone was recorded only once. Germline V lookup: CDR1 SGHRS, CDR2 YFSETQ. CDR3 size: 18 residues. Trimming cost V 1 base and J 2 bases; bases outside gene matches: 11. Generated by immunoSEQ multiplex PCR, the TCRdb table keeps only in-frame clones and is missing some. The data show 180,000 or so clones, just under 80% seen once. The source of this sequence is a woman older than 75 with active or convalescent COVID-19. The source material was peripheral blood. This chain uses TRBV5-1 with TRBJ1-2; TRBD1 matches at 10 bases. In DNA form, the CDR3 reads TGCGCCAGCAGCTTGTCTGTGGGACAGGGGTATGAAAACTATGGCTACACCTTC. It translates to CASSLSVGQGYENYGYTF.